Sequencing of this T cell receptor (beta chain) was carried out in a study of Ad26.COV2.S vaccination and SARS-CoV-2 variants (dated by TCRdb to about 2021). With respect to the entire study: Donors in the vaccine arm were drawn from COV1001, a phase I-IIa trial of Ad26.COV2.S in healthy adults that was multicentre, randomized, double-blind and placebo-controlled. The specificity and breadth of SARS-CoV-2-reactive T cell receptors after Ad26.COV2.S vaccination were assessed by TCRbeta repertoire sequencing. Throughout the experiments and outcome assessment, investigators stayed blinded to trial group allocation. A total of 32 samples were included in the TCR-sequenced set, comprising roughly 19 Ad26.COV2.S vaccine recipients, 5 placebo recipients and 8 SARS-CoV-2 convalescent individuals. Trial participants were randomized into five groups of five: low-dose or high-dose Ad26.COV2.S given once or twice, or placebo on both occasions. Dosing of Ad26.COV2.S was intramuscular, at either 5x10^10 or 1x10^11 viral particles, delivered as one shot or as two shots spaced 56 days apart.

Concerning this clone: No cognate antigen has been identified for it. The record has no base qualities; no much larger clone is one base away.

Spanning cysteine to phenylalanine, the CDR3 consists of 15 amino acids. Just CDR3 DNA is preserved here, 45 bases in frame from base 1. CDR1 is given as MNHNY and CDR2 as SVGAGI, both from the germline V gene (reference sequence). The V and J ends are trimmed by 5 bases and 3 bases, leaving 15 bases between them. TCRbeta CDR3 regions were sequenced with the immunoSEQ Assay. After extraction, genomic DNA underwent amplification by bias-controlled multiplex PCR, followed by high-throughput sequencing. As for the authors' bioinformatics: To quantify the absolute abundance of every unique TCRbeta CDR3 region, sequences were collapsed and filtered. Usable DNA was measured by amplifying reference genes present in all nucleated cells, and TCRbeta template counts were normalized to that usable DNA to estimate T cell fraction. Repertoire TCRs were annotated as SARS-CoV-2-specific when V gene, CDR3 amino acid sequence and J gene were exactly matched to a known reactive TCR set. The reference SARS-CoV-2 TCR set came from MIRA and was filtered for enrichment in COVID-19-positive ImmuneCODE repertoires, removing public or cross-reactive TCRs. Drawing on the MIRA antigens, annotated TCRs were analysed further at the level of specific ORF or position within ORF. Depth was the summed frequency of annotated unique rearrangements, while breadth was defined as annotated unique rearrangements over total unique productive rearrangements. TCR breadth was compared between groups using two-sided Wilcoxon rank-sum tests. TCRdb's version of the immuneACCESS table is confined to in-frame rearrangements and falls short of the full clone set. An unresolved V gene accounts for under half of the shortfall where checked; the remainder is of unknown origin. The V and J calls and clone size were taken over from that table, and D and trimming were inferred from the DNA. This sample lists 350,000 to 450,000 clones; around four fifths were detected once. The ten top clones hold more than 7% of the sample.

The treatment or condition label on this specimen signifies: approximately 18 received Ad26.COV2.S at low or high dose, single or two shots; about 5 received placebo; per-sample allocation not given. For vaccine and placebo recipients, the sequenced repertoires came from samples collected on day 63 after the first injection. Between 29 July and 7 August 2020, Cohort 1b enrolled some 25 adults aged 18-55 years at one site in Boston, USA. Ad26.COV2.S was a replication-incompetent adenovirus type 26 vector that expressed a prefusion-stabilized SARS-CoV-2 spike protein derived from the original Wuhan strain. General conclusions and limits of the study: It was noted by the authors that total T cell responses may have been underestimated by the TCR breadth and depth analyses. Vaccine and placebo recipients had similar non-spike TCR breadth, a finding consistent with the vaccine containing only spike. Spike-specific TCR breadth was higher in Ad26.COV2.S recipients than in placebo recipients (P = 0.0014). Substantial breadth of spike-specific CD8+ and CD4+ T cell responses was reported after vaccination. The study was not powered for comparison of responses between vaccine doses or regimens.

The specimen was peripheral blood, collected in a trial of Ad26.COV2.S vaccine versus placebo. This TCR derives from a person between 18 and 65 years old who received the Ad26.COV2.S COVID-19 vaccine or a placebo. The rearranged chain carries TRBV6-6 and TRBJ2-3; TRBD2 is a weak D gene call, 6 bases matching. The CDR3 region: CASSPRDRGTDTQYF. The sequence in DNA is TGTGCCAGCAGTCCGCGGGACCGCGGAACAGATACGCAGTATTTT.